Listed here are 13 T cell receptor beta chains from one sample, sequenced in a study of T cell responses to AZD1222 COVID-19 vaccine. The assay was immunoSEQ multiplex PCR, and TCRdb's table has in-frame clones only and misses some. The sample records 130,000 to 150,000 clones, just over 90% being singletons. Sequencing used peripheral blood, obtained on day 0 of AZD1222 vaccination. These receptors came from an adult in good health.

The chain carries TRBV27 and TRBJ1-1, with a weak D call TRBD1 (5 bases). CDR1 and CDR2 (germline): MNHEY, SMNVEV (reference sequence). V lost 2 bases to trimming and J lost 4 bases, with 11 bases between them. This CDR3 has 14 residues. CDR3 sequence: CASSLKGWSTEAFF. For the CDR3, the DNA is TGTGCCAGCAGTTTAAAGGGGTGGAGCACTGAAGCTTTCTTT.

This clone was observed a single time. J is TRBJ2-3 and V is TRBV5-1; D perhaps matches TRBD1 (5 bases). Germline CDR1 reads SGHRS; CDR2 reads YFSETQ. V dropped 0 bases and J dropped 4 bases, with 9 bases sitting between them. There are 14 residues in the CDR3. CDR3 in DNA: TGCGCCAGCAGCTTGGGGGGCAGATCAGATACGCAGTATTTT. As protein: CASSLGGRSDTQYF.

The chain recombines TRBV6-6 with TRBJ1-5, with D hard to call. Trimming took off 6 bases at V and 0 bases at J, with 12 bases between the two ends. The germline V gene encodes CDR1 MNHNY and CDR2 SVGAGI (reference sequence). This CDR3 is built from 15 residues. The CDR3 DNA sequence: TGTGCCAGCAGCCTAGCTGGGGTTAGCAATCAGCCCCAGCATTTT. This codes for CASSLAGVSNQPQHF.

The V call is TRBV18, the J call TRBJ1-4; perhaps TRBD1 as D (6 bases). Between the trimmed V and J ends, which lost 1 base and 2 bases, there was a span of 11 bases. Per the germline V gene, CDR1 is KGHSH and CDR2 is LQKENI. The CDR3 runs to 16 residues. CDR3 protein: CASSPRVQGTNEKLFF. Written as DNA, the CDR3 is TGTGCCAGCTCACCACGGGTCCAGGGGACTAATGAAAAACTGTTTTTT.

Here the CDR3 reads CASSRQGDEQFF. CDR3 coding DNA: TGTGCCAGCAGTCGACAGGGTGATGAGCAGTTCTTC. The chain carries TRBV11-3 and TRBJ2-1, with 7 bases aligning to TRBD1. The V gene's germline CDR1 is SGHNT and CDR2 YENEEA. The CDR3 extends over 12 amino acids. The trim removed 6 bases at V and 8 bases at J, leaving 4 bases unmatched.

V and J are TRBV3-1 (or the pseudogene TRBV3-2) and TRBJ1-2; D is perhaps TRBD1 (5 bases). Germline values: CDR1 LGHDT, CDR2 YNNKEL (reference sequence). Deletions cut 1 base from V and 11 bases from J, with 11 bases between. This CDR3 comprises 12 residues. Here the CDR3 reads CASSQGRGGYTF. The CDR3, as DNA: TGTGCCAGCAGCCAAGGTCGGGGCGGGTACACCTTC.

This chain uses TRBV7-3 with TRBJ1-6; D perhaps matches TRBD1 (5 bases). V shed 3 bases and J shed 7 bases, with 7 bases lying between them. The CDR3 is made up of 13 amino acids. CDR1 and CDR2 from the germline V gene are SGHTA and FQGTGA. The CDR3 sequence: CASSLEGNSPLHF. The CDR3 region has the DNA TGTGCCAGCAGCTTGGAGGGGAATTCACCCCTCCACTTT. Full variable domain (missing parts from reference TRBV7-3 and TRBJ1-6): GAGVSQTPSNKVTEKGKYVELRCDPISGHTALYWYRQSLGQGPEFLIYFQGTGAADDSGLPNDRFFAVRPEGSVSTLKIQRTERGDSAVYLCASSLEGNSPLHFGNGTRLTVT.

This clone was detected once. The gene calls are TRBV6-1 and TRBJ2-2; the D gene is possibly TRBD2 (6 bases). The CDR3 consists of 15 residues. The germline gives CDR1 MNHNS, CDR2 SASEGT. The V gene lost 2 bases and the J gene lost 7 bases, with 14 bases spanning the gap. The CDR3 here is CASSEQRRVGGELFF. CDR3 in DNA: TGTGCCAGCAGTGAACAAAGGAGGGTGGGCGGGGAGCTGTTTTTT.

The chain uses TRBV14 and TRBJ1-4, with D unresolved. V dropped 7 bases and J dropped 8 bases, with 14 bases sitting between them. This CDR3 spans 13 amino acids. Germline V lookup: CDR1 SGHDN, CDR2 FVKESK. CDR3 sequence (DNA): TGTGCCAGCACCCTAGGACGTCAGGAAAAACTGTTTTTT. It specifies CASTLGRQEKLFF. Variable domain in full (rest from reference TRBV14 and TRBJ1-4): EAGVTQFPSHSVIEKGQTVTLRCDPISGHDNLYWYRRVMGKEIKFLLHFVKESKQDESGMPNNRFLAERTGGTYSTLKVQPAELEDSGVYFCASTLGRQEKLFFGSGTQLSVL.

DNA of the CDR3: TGTGCCAGTAGTATAGCCACGGGGAGCTCCTACGAGCAGTACTTC. It yields the protein CASSIATGSSYEQYF. This chain connects TRBV19 to TRBJ2-7; D is perhaps TRBD2 (5 bases). This CDR3 spans 15 amino acids. Germline assignment: CDR1 LNHDA and CDR2 SQIVND (reference sequence). Trimming cost V 1 base and J 0 bases, with 10 bases left between them.

The CDR3 protein is CASSQLTGGRFYEQYF. The CDR3 nucleotides read TGTGCCAGCAGCCAGTTGACGGGGGGGCGCTTCTACGAGCAGTACTTC. The rearrangement links TRBV14 to TRBJ2-7; 8 bases align to TRBD2. The CDR3 extends over 16 amino acids. Losses at the gene ends were 3 bases for V and 3 bases for J; bases not matched to a gene: 10. Germline lookup yields CDR1 SGHDN and CDR2 FVKESK. Variable domain in full (rest from reference TRBV14 and TRBJ2-7): EAGVTQFPSHSVIEKGQTVTLRCDPISGHDNLYWYRRVMGKEIKFLLHFVKESKQDESGMPNNRFLAERTGGTYSTLKVQPAELEDSGVYFCASSQLTGGRFYEQYFGPGTRLTVT.

The CDR3 loop is CASSEGQGSNEKLFF. CDR3 nucleotide sequence: TGTGCCAGCAGTGAAGGTCAGGGGTCTAATGAAAAACTGTTTTTT. This rearrangement joins TRBV2 to TRBJ1-4; the D gene is possibly TRBD1 (6 bases). Germline values: CDR1 SNHLY, CDR2 FYNNEI. Trimming left V 1 base short and J 3 bases short, with 9 bases between. The CDR3 covers 15 residues.

V gene TRBV25-1 combines with J gene TRBJ1-1, with TRBD1 matching over 7 bases. From germline, CDR1 is MGHDK and CDR2 SYGVNS. This CDR3 comprises 14 residues. Trimming took 4 bases from V and 1 from J; bases not matched to a gene: 3. The CDR3 sequence: CASSVTGRNTEAFF. In nucleotides, the CDR3 is TGTGCCAGCAGTGTGACAGGGCGGAACACTGAAGCTTTCTTT.